These T cell receptor beta chains were read from a single sample in a study of T-cell memory formation after mild COVID-19. TCRdb recomputed calls from the 5' RACE reads with MiXCR, one row per CDR3 protein. The sample shows roughly 410,000 distinct CDR3 sequences, more than 20% of them seen only once. Sample: PBMCs or a T cell subset sorted from them (not recorded which). These receptors all come from an adult woman who had mild COVID-19 (a few samples of this study predate the infection). Cell type and time point are not known. CDR3s include the opening cysteine and the closing phenylalanine or tryptophan. Fields, in order: J gene, clone size, V gene, D gene, CDR3 protein, CDR3 DNA. D genes are given only for firm matches. The size field is filled for only some rows; it gives once, few, many or a size class.

TRBJ2-2 - TRBV3-1 - CASSLDSGPGYTGELFF TGTGCCAGCAGCCTTGACTCGGGCCCCGGCTATACCGGGGAGCTGTTTTTT
TRBJ2-5 few TRBV20-1 - CSARSALQETQYF TGCAGTGCTAGGTCAGCGCTTCAAGAGACCCAGTACTTC
TRBJ2-7 - TRBV4-2 TRBD2 CASSQDVGLAGSYEQYF TGTGCCAGCAGCCAAGATGTGGGACTAGCGGGAAGCTACGAGCAGTACTTC
TRBJ1-1 few TRBV6-4 - CASSENRNTEAFF TGTGCCAGCAGTGAAAACAGGAACACTGAAGCTTTCTTT
TRBJ1-2 - TRBV4-3 TRBD1 CASSQGGTERLYGYTF TGCGCCAGCAGCCAAGGGGGGACAGAAAGATTGTATGGCTACACCTTC
TRBJ2-3 - TRBV12-3/TRBV12-4 - CASSGRRGITDTQYF TGTGCCAGCAGTGGGCGACGGGGAATTACAGATACGCAGTATTTT
TRBJ1-2 few TRBV30 TRBD1 CAWTRDRTNFYGYTF TGTGCCTGGACCCGGGACAGGACCAACTTCTATGGCTACACCTTC
TRBJ1-1 many TRBV27 TRBD1 CASSYRGLNTEAFF TGTGCCAGCAGTTACAGGGGTTTGAACACTGAAGCTTTCTTT
TRBJ2-3 few TRBV5-1 - CASSLNGGVDTQYF TGCGCCAGCAGCTTGAACGGGGGAGTAGATACGCAGTATTTT
TRBJ2-4 - TRBV15 - CATREGAGAKNIQYF TGTGCCACCAGAGAGGGCGCGGGGGCCAAAAACATTCAGTACTTC
TRBJ2-2 few TRBV29-1 TRBD1 CSEPPTGGNTGELFF TGCAGCGAGCCCCCAACAGGGGGCAACACCGGGGAGCTGTTTTTT
TRBJ1-1 few TRBV4-1 - CASSPLPVSGLGLTEAFF TGCGCCAGCAGCCCCCTGCCCGTCTCGGGCTTAGGATTGACTGAAGCTTTCTTT
TRBJ2-7 few TRBV25-1 - CASSEWGDAQYF TGTGCCAGCAGTGAATGGGGGGACGCGCAGTACTTC
TRBJ2-7 - TRBV6-2/TRBV6-3 - CASSKPGTGGFEQYF TGTGCCAGCAGTAAGCCCGGGACGGGTGGTTTTGAGCAGTACTTC
TRBJ2-5 - TRBV20-1 TRBD2 CSARVGLAGVWGKTQYF TGCAGTGCTAGAGTAGGACTAGCGGGAGTCTGGGGAAAGACCCAGTACTTC
TRBJ2-1 few TRBV29-1 - CSVVGNSHNEQFF TGCAGCGTTGTCGGGAACTCCCACAATGAGCAGTTCTTC
TRBJ2-2 few TRBV23-1 - CASSPPAVNTGELFF TGCGCCAGCAGTCCGCCGGCGGTGAACACCGGGGAGCTGTTTTTT
TRBJ2-2 few TRBV3-1 TRBD1 CASTTGGGTGELFF TGTGCCAGCACTACAGGGGGCGGGACCGGGGAGCTGTTTTTT
TRBJ2-1 - TRBV20-1 - CSARDPQPNEQFF TGCAGTGCTAGAGATCCCCAGCCGAATGAGCAGTTCTTC
TRBJ2-7 - TRBV7-8 - CASSLVGGFYEQYF TGTGCCAGCAGCTTAGTTGGGGGATTCTACGAGCAGTACTTC
TRBJ2-2 - TRBV6-1 TRBD1 CASSTDRGNTGELFF TGTGCCAGCAGTACAGACAGGGGGAACACCGGGGAGCTGTTTTTT
TRBJ2-3 - TRBV27 - CASSSRMQRYSTDTQYF TGTGCCAGCAGTTCCAGAATGCAGCGATATAGCACAGATACGCAGTATTTT
TRBJ1-5 few TRBV5-1 - CASSLYPASNQPQHF TGCGCCAGCAGCTTGTACCCGGCCAGCAATCAGCCCCAGCATTTT
TRBJ2-2 few TRBV7-2 - CASSRRVTGELFF TGTGCCAGCAGCCGGAGGGTAACCGGGGAGCTGTTTTTT
TRBJ2-3 - TRBV20-1 - CSAQKTDTQYF TGCAGTGCCCAAAAGACAGATACGCAGTATTTT
TRBJ1-1 - TRBV7-2 - CASSIGPASSRAFF TGTGCCAGCAGCATAGGGCCAGCCTCATCACGGGCTTTCTTT
TRBJ2-2 - TRBV7-8 TRBD1 CASSFGTGMAGELFF TGTGCCAGCAGCTTTGGGACAGGGATGGCCGGGGAGCTGTTTTTT
TRBJ1-3 - TRBV3-1 - CASSSIPGGLNTIYF TGTGCCAGCAGCTCCATCCCTGGGGGTTTAAACACCATATATTTT
TRBJ2-7 once TRBV7-9 TRBD2 CASSTPERDIYEQYF TGTGCCAGCAGCACCCCGGAGCGGGATATCTACGAGCAGTACTTC
TRBJ2-5 few TRBV29-1 - CSVEEGRSPQETQYF TGCAGCGTTGAAGAGGGTAGGAGTCCCCAAGAGACCCAGTACTTC